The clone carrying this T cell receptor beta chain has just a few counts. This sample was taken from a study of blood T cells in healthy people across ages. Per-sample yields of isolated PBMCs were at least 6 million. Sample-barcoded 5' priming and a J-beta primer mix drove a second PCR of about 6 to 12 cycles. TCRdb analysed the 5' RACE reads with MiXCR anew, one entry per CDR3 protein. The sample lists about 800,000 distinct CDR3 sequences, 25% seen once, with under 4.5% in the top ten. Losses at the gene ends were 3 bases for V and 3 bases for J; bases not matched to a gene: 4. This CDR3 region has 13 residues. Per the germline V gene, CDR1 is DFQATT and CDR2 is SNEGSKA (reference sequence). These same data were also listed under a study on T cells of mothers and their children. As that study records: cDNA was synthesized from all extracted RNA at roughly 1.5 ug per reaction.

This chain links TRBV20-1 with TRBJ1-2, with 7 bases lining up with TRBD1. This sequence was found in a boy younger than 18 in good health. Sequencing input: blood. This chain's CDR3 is CSASPGTDYGYTF. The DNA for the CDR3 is TGCAGTGCTAGCCCGGGGACAGACTATGGCTACACCTTC.